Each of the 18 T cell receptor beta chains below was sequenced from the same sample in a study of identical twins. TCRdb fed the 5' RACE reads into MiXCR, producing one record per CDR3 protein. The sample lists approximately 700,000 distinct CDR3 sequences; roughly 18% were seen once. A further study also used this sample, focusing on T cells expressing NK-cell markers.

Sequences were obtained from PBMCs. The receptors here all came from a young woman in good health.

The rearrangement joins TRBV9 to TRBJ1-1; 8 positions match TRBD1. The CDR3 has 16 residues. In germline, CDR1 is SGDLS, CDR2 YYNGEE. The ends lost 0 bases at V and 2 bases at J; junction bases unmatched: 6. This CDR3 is CASSVGQGALNTEAFF. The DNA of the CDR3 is TGTGCCAGCAGCGTAGGCCAGGGGGCCTTAAACACTGAAGCTTTCTTT.

CDR3: CASSSQSSGNTIYF. CDR3 coding DNA: TGTGCCAGCAGTTCCCAGTCCTCTGGAAACACCATATATTTT. The genes are TRBV6-5 and TRBJ1-3; D is uncertain. The germline gives CDR1 MNHEY, CDR2 SVGAGI. This CDR3 region has 14 residues. V lost 4 bases and J 0 bases, leaving 7 bases between the germline ends.

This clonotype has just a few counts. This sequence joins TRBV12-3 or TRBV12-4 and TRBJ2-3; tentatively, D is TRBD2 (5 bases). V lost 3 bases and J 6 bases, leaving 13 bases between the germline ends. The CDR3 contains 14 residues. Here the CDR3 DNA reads TGTGCCAGCAGTTTGGGAGTCGTCCTCGATACGCAGTATTTT. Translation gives CASSLGVVLDTQYF.

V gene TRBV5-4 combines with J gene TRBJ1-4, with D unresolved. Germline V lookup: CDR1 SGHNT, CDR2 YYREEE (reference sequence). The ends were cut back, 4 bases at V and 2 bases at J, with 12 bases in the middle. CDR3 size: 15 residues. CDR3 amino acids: CASSRGMNTNEKLFF. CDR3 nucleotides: TGTGCCAGCAGCCGGGGAATGAACACTAATGAAAAACTGTTTTTT.

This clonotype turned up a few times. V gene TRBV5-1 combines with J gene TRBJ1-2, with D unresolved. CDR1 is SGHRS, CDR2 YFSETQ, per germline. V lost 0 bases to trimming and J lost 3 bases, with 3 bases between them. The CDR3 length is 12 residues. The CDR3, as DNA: TGCGCCAGCAGCTTGGACCACTATGGCTACACCTTC. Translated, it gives CASSLDHYGYTF.

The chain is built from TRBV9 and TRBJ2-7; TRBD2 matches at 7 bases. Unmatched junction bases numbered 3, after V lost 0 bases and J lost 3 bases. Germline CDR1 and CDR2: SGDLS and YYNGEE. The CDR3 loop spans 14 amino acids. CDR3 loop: CASSVGGGLYEQYF. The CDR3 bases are TGTGCCAGCAGCGTAGGGGGGGGTCTCTACGAGCAGTACTTC.

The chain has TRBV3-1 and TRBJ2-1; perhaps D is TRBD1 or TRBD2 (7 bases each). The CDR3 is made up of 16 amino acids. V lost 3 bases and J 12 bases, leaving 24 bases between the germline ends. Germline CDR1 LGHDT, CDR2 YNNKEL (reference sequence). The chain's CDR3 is CASSHRKGLPQGGQFF. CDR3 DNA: TGTGCCAGCAGCCACCGAAAGGGACTACCCCAGGGGGGGCAGTTCTTC.

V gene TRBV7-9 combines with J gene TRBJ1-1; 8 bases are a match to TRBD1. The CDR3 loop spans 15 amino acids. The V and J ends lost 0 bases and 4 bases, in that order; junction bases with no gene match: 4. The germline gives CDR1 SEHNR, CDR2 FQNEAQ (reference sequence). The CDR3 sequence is CASSLAIGTGTEAFF. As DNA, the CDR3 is TGTGCCAGCAGCTTAGCGATAGGGACAGGCACTGAAGCTTTCTTT.

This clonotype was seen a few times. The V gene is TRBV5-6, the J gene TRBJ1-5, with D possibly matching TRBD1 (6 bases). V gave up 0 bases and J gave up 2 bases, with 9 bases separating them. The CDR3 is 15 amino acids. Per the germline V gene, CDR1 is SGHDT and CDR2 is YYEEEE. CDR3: CASSLGPGGNQPQHF. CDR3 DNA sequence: TGTGCCAGCAGCTTGGGCCCAGGGGGCAATCAGCCCCAGCATTTT.

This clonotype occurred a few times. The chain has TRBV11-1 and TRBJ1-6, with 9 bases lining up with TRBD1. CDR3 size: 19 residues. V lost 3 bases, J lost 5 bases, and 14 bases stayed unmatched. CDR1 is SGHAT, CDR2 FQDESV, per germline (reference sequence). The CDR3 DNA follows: TGTGCCAGCAGCTTTGACGTACGGGACAGGGAATGGAATAATTCACCCCTCCACTTT. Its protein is CASSFDVRDREWNNSPLHF.

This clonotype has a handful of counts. CDR3: CASSLGIMNTQYF. CDR3 DNA sequence: TGTGCCAGCAGCTTAGGTATCATGAATACGCAGTATTTT. The J gene is TRBJ2-3, the V gene TRBV7-6; D gene uncertain. This CDR3 spans 13 amino acids. The germline V and J ends were trimmed by 1 base and 7 bases, with 9 bases remaining between them. Looked up from germline, CDR1 is SGHVS and CDR2 is FNYEAQ.

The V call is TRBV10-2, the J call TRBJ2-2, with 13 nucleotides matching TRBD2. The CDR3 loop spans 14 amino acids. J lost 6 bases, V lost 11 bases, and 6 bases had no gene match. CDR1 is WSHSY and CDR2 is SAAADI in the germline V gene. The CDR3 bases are TGCGCCGCAAGGACTAGCGGGAGTGCCGGGGAGCTGTTTTTT. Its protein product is CAARTSGSAGELFF.

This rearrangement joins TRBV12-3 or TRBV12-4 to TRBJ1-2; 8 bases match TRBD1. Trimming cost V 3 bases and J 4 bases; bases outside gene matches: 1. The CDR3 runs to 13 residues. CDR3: CASSFQGAYGYTF. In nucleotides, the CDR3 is TGTGCCAGCAGTTTCCAGGGGGCCTATGGCTACACCTTC.

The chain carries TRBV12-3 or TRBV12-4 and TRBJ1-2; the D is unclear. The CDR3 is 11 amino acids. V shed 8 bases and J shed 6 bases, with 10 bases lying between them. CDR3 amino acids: CASGRFDGYTF. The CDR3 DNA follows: TGTGCCAGCGGGCGGTTTGATGGCTACACCTTC.

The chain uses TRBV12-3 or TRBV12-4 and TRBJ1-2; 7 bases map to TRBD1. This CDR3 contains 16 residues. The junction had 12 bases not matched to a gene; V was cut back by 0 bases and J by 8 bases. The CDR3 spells CASSLAGDSSAVGYTF. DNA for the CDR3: TGTGCCAGCAGTTTAGCAGGGGACAGCTCCGCTGTCGGCTACACCTTC.

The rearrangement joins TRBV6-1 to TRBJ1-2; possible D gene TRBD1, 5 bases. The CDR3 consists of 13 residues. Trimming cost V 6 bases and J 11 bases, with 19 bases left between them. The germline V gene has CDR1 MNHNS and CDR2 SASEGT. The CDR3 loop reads CASRSSGTVFYTF. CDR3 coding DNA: TGTGCCAGCAGATCGTCCGGGACGGTCTTTTACACCTTC.

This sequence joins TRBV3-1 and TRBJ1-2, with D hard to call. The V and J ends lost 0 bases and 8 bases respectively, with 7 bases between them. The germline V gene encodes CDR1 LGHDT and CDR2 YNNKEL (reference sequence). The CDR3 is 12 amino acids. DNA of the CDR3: TGTGCCAGCAGCCAAGATTTAAGGGGCTACACCTTC. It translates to CASSQDLRGYTF.

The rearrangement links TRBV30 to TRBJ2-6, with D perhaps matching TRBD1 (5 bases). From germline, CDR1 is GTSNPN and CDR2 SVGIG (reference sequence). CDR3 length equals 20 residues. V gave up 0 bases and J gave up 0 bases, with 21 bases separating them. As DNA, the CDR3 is TGTGCCTGGAGTGTACGTAATACACAGGCTGCATACTCTGGGGCCAACGTCCTGACTTTC. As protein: CAWSVRNTQAAYSGANVLTF. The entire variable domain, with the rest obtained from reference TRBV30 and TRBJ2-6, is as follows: SQTIHQWPATLVQPVGSPLSLECTVEGTSNPNLYWYRQAAGRGLQLLFYSVGIGQISSEVPQNLSASRPQDRQFILSSKKLLLSDSGFYLCAWSVRNTQAAYSGANVLTFGAGSRLTVL.